This T cell receptor (beta chain) was captured in a study of graft-versus-host responses after intestinal transplantation. Study context: Each transplant was multivisceral, liver-intestinal, or isolated intestinal. The whole recipient group had anti-thymocyte globulin induction followed by tacrolimus and steroids for around 3 years.

Study findings and constraints: Some GvH clones were seen earlier in gut or blood, suggesting intestinal origin.

The CDR3 length is 16 residues. V lost 3 bases and J lost 8; bases outside the gene matches: 8. Germline values: CDR1 MDHEN, CDR2 SYDVKM. There are a few counts of this clone. Antigen: not known. The table came from immunoSEQ multiplex PCR; TCRdb's copy has only in-frame clones and leaves some out. Of about 80,000 clones in the sample, 85% to 90% are singletons; the top ten hold 0.34%. The sequence came from a human donor who received an intestinal transplant. The rearrangement joins TRBV28 to TRBJ2-2, with TRBD2 matching over 11 bases. The input for sequencing was unstimulated CD4+ T cells sorted from spleen or lymph node cells, taken before intestinal transplant. Written as DNA, the CDR3 is TGTGCCAGCAGTTTGGGGACTAGCGGTGCTGAGGGGGAGCTGTTTTTT. Translation: CASSLGTSGAEGELFF.